This T cell receptor (beta chain) was sequenced in a study of blood T cells in healthy people across ages. About the research overall: Template-switching capture recovered about one barcoded beta molecule per two T cells.

A second 7 to 11 cycle PCR used barcoded and J-beta primers. TCRdb fed the 5' RACE reads into MiXCR, producing one record per CDR3 protein. The sample holds 1,500,000 or so distinct CDR3 sequences; 35% to 45% are singletons and the top ten take 4%. V gave up 7 bases and J gave up 0 bases; unmatched junction bases: 11. Germline CDR1 reads SQVTM; CDR2 reads ANQGSEA. The CDR3 has 18 amino acids. No fewer than 7 million PBMCs went into each sample. Total RNA amounts of at least 5.5 micrograms were extracted per sample. The sequenced sample was blood. The origin of this receptor is a woman in her late teens or twenties in good health. This chain joins TRBV29-1 and TRBJ2-1; TRBD2 agrees at 14 bases. CDR3 in amino acids: CSGVGTSGGVSSYNEQFF. CDR3 nucleotides: TGCAGCGGGGTGGGGACTAGCGGGGGAGTGAGCTCCTACAATGAGCAGTTCTTC.